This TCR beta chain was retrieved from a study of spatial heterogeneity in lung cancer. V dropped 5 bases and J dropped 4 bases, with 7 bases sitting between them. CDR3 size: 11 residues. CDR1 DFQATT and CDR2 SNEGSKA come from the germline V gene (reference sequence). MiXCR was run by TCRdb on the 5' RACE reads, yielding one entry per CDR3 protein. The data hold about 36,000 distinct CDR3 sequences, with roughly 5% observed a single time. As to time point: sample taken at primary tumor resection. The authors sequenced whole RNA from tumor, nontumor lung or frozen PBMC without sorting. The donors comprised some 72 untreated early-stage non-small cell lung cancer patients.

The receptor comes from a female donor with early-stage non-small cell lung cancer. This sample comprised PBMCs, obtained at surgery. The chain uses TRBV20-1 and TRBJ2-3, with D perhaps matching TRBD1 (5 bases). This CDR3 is CSAPTADTQYF. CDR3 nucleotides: TGCAGTGCTCCGACAGCAGATACGCAGTATTTT.